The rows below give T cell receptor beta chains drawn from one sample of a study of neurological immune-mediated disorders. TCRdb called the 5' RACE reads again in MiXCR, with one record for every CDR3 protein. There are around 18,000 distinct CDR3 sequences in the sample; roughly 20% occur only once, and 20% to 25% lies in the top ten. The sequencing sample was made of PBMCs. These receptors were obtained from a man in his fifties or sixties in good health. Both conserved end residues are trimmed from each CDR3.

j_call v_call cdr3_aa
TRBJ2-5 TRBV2 ASKSRTSGETQY
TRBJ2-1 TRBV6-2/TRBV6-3 ASTGRGSSYNEQF
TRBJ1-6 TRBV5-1 ASSLDRVGNSPLH
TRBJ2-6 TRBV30 ACPTGAGANVLT
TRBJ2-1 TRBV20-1 SAISSGRNNEQF
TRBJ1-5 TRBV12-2 ASRLEAIRRDREKIDGNQPQH
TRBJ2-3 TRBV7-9 ASSPGGVSTDTQY
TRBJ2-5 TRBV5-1 ASRNLAGVQETQY
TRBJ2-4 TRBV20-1 SARVTFGQVKNIQY
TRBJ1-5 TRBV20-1 SARDPGTGFQPQH
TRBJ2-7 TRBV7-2 ASSLQLGNYEQY
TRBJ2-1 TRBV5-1 ASSLAYRELDEQF
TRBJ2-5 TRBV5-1 ASRRMETQY
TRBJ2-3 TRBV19 ATISGTDTQY
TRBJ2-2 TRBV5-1 ASSLRTRTGELF
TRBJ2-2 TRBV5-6 ASTRGGRGNTGELF
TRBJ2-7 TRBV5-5 ASSLRTGIYEQY
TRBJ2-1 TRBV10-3 AISDGGFQREGQYNEQF
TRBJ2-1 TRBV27 VSNRLAGGVNEQF
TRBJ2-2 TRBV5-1 ASSSLPATDTGELF
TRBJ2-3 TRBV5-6 ASSQLGGPVASTDTQY
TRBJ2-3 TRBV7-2 ASSLVASTDTQY
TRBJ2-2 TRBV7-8 ASSGWTSGTIGTGELF
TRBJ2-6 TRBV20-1 SASSGTGLSGANVLT
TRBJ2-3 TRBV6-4 ASSDGSTDTQY
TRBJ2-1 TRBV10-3 ASESGNEQF
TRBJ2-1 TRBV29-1 SVGDYRRYNEQF
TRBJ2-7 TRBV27 ASRGVRGPKAGEQY
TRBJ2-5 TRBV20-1 SAREIRQGVTQY
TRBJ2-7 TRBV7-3 ASSSSRDSREQY
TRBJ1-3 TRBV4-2 ASSQDLTASGNTIY
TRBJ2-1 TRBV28 ASSPNYRFRQF
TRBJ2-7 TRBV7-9 ASSLRGRLHVYEQY
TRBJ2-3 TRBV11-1 ASSTGADTQY
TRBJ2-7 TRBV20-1 SARSPRGPYEQY
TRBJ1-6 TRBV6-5 ASRTDYNSPLH
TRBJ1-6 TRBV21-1 AVLPGLYNSPLH
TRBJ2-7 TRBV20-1 SAPKDLSSYEQY
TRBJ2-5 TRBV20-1 SARGQFQETQY
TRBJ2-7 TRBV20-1 SGPGLAGRLAEQY
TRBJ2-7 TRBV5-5 ASSFGDRAFDEQY
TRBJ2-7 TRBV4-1 ASSQEKQVGEQY
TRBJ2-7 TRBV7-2 ASSLDGTFREQY
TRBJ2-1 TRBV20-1 SANPFGGREQF
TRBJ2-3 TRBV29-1 SVLTSGRPYGRADTQY
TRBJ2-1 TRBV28 ASGLSQGDNEQF
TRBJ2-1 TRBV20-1 SADGTSGTLWEQF